The 28 T cell receptor beta chains below all came from one sample that was sequenced in a study of T cells in Graves' hyperthyroidism and ophthalmopathy (dated by TCRdb to the late 2010s). Libraries were built with multiplex PCR. Sequenced on an Illumina HiSeq 2000. The TCR beta CDR3 regions were amplified from RNA transcripts. The TCR CDR3 was subjected to a first round of RT-PCR using the HTBI primer set and the Qiagen OneStep RT-PCR kit. TCRdb handled the public reads itself, with Q25 trimming in fastp and clone calling in MiXCR, and kept productive beta chains. Entries that share a CDR3 protein sequence are merged under the most common genes and DNA. Within this sample are 300,000 to 350,000 distinct CDR3 sequences, with 14% of them counted one time only. The leading ten clones occupy under 30% of the sample. Sequencing was carried out using blood. The receptors stem from a woman aged 25 to 39 with Graves' hyperthyroidism.

This clonotype was observed at least ten times. The chain employs TRBV12-3 or TRBV12-4 and TRBJ2-3; D is ambiguous. The CDR3 totals 13 residues. Trimming cost V 8 bases and J 0 bases, with 9 bases left between them. The DNA of the CDR3 is TGTGCCAGCTTGCTTGCTAGCACAGATACGCAGTATTTT. Amino acids: CASLLASTDTQYF.

This clonotype was detected many times. The chain employs TRBV20-1 and TRBJ2-3; D is ambiguous. The CDR3 consists of 15 residues. V lost 3 bases, J lost 2 bases, and 15 bases lay in between. Germline loops: CDR1 DFQATT, CDR2 SNEGSKA (reference sequence). The DNA of the CDR3 is TGCAGTGCTAGGATCCGTCTCCCCTCCACAGATACGCAGTATTTT. Amino acids: CSARIRLPSTDTQYF.

This clonotype was picked up a small number of times. CDR3 in amino acids: CSATGQKSSYEQYF. The CDR3 coding sequence is TGCAGCGCTACCGGACAGAAGAGCTCCTACGAGCAGTACTTC. This chain uses TRBV29-1 with TRBJ2-7; TRBD1 is a possible D gene (6 bases). The CDR3 totals 14 residues. In germline, CDR1 is SQVTM, CDR2 ANQGSEA. V gave up 7 bases and J gave up 0 bases, with 16 bases separating them.

This clonotype was seen a handful of times. The chain is built from TRBV30 and TRBJ2-1, with D unresolved. The V gene's germline CDR1 is GTSNPN and CDR2 SVGIG (reference sequence). CDR3 size: 14 residues. Trimming shortened V by 3 bases and J by 0 bases, and 9 bases separated the two germline ends. CDR3 sequence: CAWRKAISYNEQFF. Here the CDR3 DNA reads TGTGCCTGGAGAAAGGCGATCTCCTACAATGAGCAGTTCTTC.

In this sample, this clonotype turned up many times. The chain joins TRBV7-2 to TRBJ2-3; the match to TRBD2 covers 7 bases. The junction had 4 bases not matched to a gene; V was cut back by 1 base and J by 0 bases. Germline loops: CDR1 SGHTA, CDR2 FQGNSA. There are 16 residues in the CDR3. This CDR3 is CASSLGGRISTDTQYF. The CDR3, as DNA: TGTGCCAGCAGCTTAGGCGGGAGAATTAGCACAGATACGCAGTATTTT.

This clonotype was recorded many times. CDR3 coding DNA: TGTGCCATCAGCCTCACCCCCAGCTCCTACGAGCAGTACTTC. This translates into CAISLTPSSYEQYF. This rearrangement joins TRBV10-3 to TRBJ2-7; D gene unclear. The CDR3 runs to 14 residues. The germline V and J ends were trimmed by 6 bases and 0 bases, with 12 bases remaining between them. Germline assignment: CDR1 ENHRY and CDR2 SYGVKD.

This clonotype was seen more than once but under ten times. This chain joins TRBV29-1 and TRBJ2-1, with D possibly TRBD1 on 6 matching bases. The germline V gene has CDR1 SQVTM and CDR2 ANQGSEA. The CDR3 runs to 17 residues. Trimming shortened V by 4 bases and J by 0 bases, and 19 bases separated the two germline ends. The CDR3 region has the DNA TGCAGCGTTGGGACAGCCGATCGGGCTTACTCCTACAATGAGCAGTTCTTC. Translating it yields CSVGTADRAYSYNEQFF.

This clonotype was recorded many times. The rearrangement uses TRBV29-1 and TRBJ2-7; no clear D. CDR3 length: 15 residues. V was cut by 4 bases and J by 0 bases, with 16 bases left in between. The germline V gene encodes CDR1 SQVTM and CDR2 ANQGSEA. The CDR3 DNA sequence: TGCAGCGTTGCGGTTTGGGAATCGGGCTCCTACGAGCAGTACTTC. It is translated as CSVAVWESGSYEQYF.

This clonotype occurred many times. The chain couples TRBV30 to TRBJ2-7, with D uncertain. CDR3 size: 11 residues. Germline CDR1 is GTSNPN and CDR2 is SVGIG (reference sequence). Trimming removed 1 base at V and 2 bases at J, with 3 bases between. CDR3 coding DNA: TGTGCCTGGAGTGGGGCCTACGAGCAGTACTTC. This codes for CAWSGAYEQYF.

The chain recombines TRBV29-1 with TRBJ2-7, with 7 bases lining up with TRBD2. Germline lookup yields CDR1 SQVTM and CDR2 ANQGSEA. The ends lost 2 bases at V and 4 bases at J; junction bases unmatched: 8. The length of the CDR3 is 14 residues. This CDR3 is CSVERRAGAYEQYF. The CDR3 nucleotides are TGCAGCGTTGAACGGAGGGCGGGAGCATACGAGCAGTACTTC.

The chain uses TRBV18 and TRBJ2-3; D gene uncertain. With 8 bases removed from V and 2 bases from J, the gap between germline ends came to 14 bases. Germline V lookup: CDR1 KGHSH, CDR2 LQKENI. This CDR3 contains 14 residues. CDR3 bases: TGTGCCAGCACCGTGACTCGCAACACAGATACGCAGTATTTT. Protein sequence: CASTVTRNTDTQYF.

The chain's CDR3 is CATSDPGTGHPSNTGELFF. The CDR3 DNA reads as TGTGCCACCAGTGATCCCGGGACTGGGCATCCCTCGAACACCGGGGAGCTGTTTTTT. The V call is TRBV24-1, the J call TRBJ2-2, with D possibly TRBD2 on 6 matching bases. CDR1 is KGHDR and CDR2 is SFDVKD in the germline V gene. This CDR3 has 19 residues. V gave up 3 bases and J gave up 0 bases, with 19 bases separating them.

Remarks on this clonotype: With a much larger clone just one base away, this may be a read error. The V gene is TRBV3-1, the J gene TRBJ2-2; possibly TRBD2 for D (6 bases). The CDR3 contains 13 residues. The germline V gene encodes CDR1 LGHDT and CDR2 YNNKEL (reference sequence). CDR3 in DNA: TGTGCCAGCAGCCAGGTTCTCACCGGGGGGCTGTTTTTT. Residues: CASSQVLTGGLFF. Filled out from reference TRBV3-1 and TRBJ2-2, the complete variable domain reads DTAVSQTPKYLVTQMGNDKSIKCEQNLGHDTMYWYKQDSKKFLKIMFSYNNKELIINETVPNRFSPKSPDKAHLNLHINSLELGDSAVYFCASSQVLTGGLFFGEGSRLTVL.

At least ten counts were recorded for this clonotype. The chain recombines TRBV12-3 or TRBV12-4 with TRBJ2-5, with 8 bases identical to TRBD2. The CDR3 is 14 residues long. V was clipped by 2 bases and J by 4 bases; unmatched bases: 3. CDR3 DNA sequence: TGTGCCAGCAGTTTATCAGCGGGAGCAGAGACCCAGTACTTC. Its translation is CASSLSAGAETQYF.

This clonotype was detected many times. This chain links TRBV28 with TRBJ1-2; tentatively, D is TRBD1 (6 bases). CDR1 is MDHEN, CDR2 SYDVKM, per germline. There are 14 residues in the CDR3. V lost 4 bases, J lost 3 bases, and 12 bases lay in between. CDR3 protein: CASSSTGRYYGYTF. In DNA form, the CDR3 reads TGTGCCAGCAGTTCCACAGGGCGTTACTATGGCTACACCTTC.

There are many counts of this clonotype. The chain employs TRBV20-1 and TRBJ2-1, with a weak D call TRBD1 (6 bases). The V end was cut by 3 bases, the J end by 8 bases, with 11 bases between. From germline, CDR1 is DFQATT and CDR2 SNEGSKA (reference sequence). CDR3 length: 12 residues. This CDR3 reads CSARGAAYEQFF. CDR3 sequence (DNA): TGCAGTGCTAGGGGGGCAGCGTATGAGCAGTTCTTC.

This clonotype was detected many times. This chain links TRBV9 with TRBJ1-1; 7 bases are a match to TRBD1. The junction had 21 bases not matched to a gene; V was cut back by 3 bases and J by 4 bases. CDR3 length: 19 residues. Per the germline V gene, CDR1 is SGDLS and CDR2 is YYNGEE. The CDR3 sequence is CASSEPSKQGSGSGTEAFF. The CDR3 coding sequence is TGTGCCAGCAGCGAACCATCGAAACAGGGGTCGGGGAGTGGCACTGAAGCTTTCTTT.

There are many counts of this clonotype. The genes are TRBV2 and TRBJ1-5; 7 bases fit TRBD1. This CDR3 is built from 14 residues. Germline V gene lookup returns CDR1 SNHLY and CDR2 FYNNEI. The junction had 11 bases not matched to a gene; V was cut back by 6 bases and J by 9 bases. CDR3 amino acids: CASRGQATGGPQHF. DNA of the CDR3: TGTGCCAGCAGAGGACAGGCTACTGGGGGGCCCCAGCATTTT.

Here the CDR3 reads CASSYGPGALFNEQFF. The CDR3 bases are TGCGCCAGCAGCTACGGTCCGGGGGCATTGTTCAATGAGCAGTTCTTC. The rearrangement links TRBV5-1 to TRBJ2-1; D is perhaps TRBD1 or TRBD2 (6 bases each). Between the trimmed V and J ends, which lost 3 bases and 6 bases, there was a span of 19 bases. Germline V CDR1 and CDR2: SGHRS, YFSETQ. The CDR3 has 16 residues. The full variable domain, with the rest looked up from reference TRBV5-1 and TRBJ2-1, is KAGVTQTPRYLIKTRGQQVTLSCSPISGHRSVSWYQQTPGQGLQFLFEYFSETQRNKGNFPGRFSGRQFSNSRSEMNVSTLELGDSALYLCASSYGPGALFNEQFFGPGTRLTVL.

In this sample, this clonotype turned up many times. The chain carries TRBV30 and TRBJ2-3; possible D gene TRBD2, 6 bases. The V gene lost 2 bases and the J gene lost 6 bases, with 9 bases spanning the gap. CDR3 length: 12 residues. CDR1 and CDR2 from the germline V gene are GTSNPN and SVGIG (reference sequence). The CDR3 DNA sequence: TGTGCCTGGAGTAGGAGCGGGGATACGCAGTATTTT. Residues: CAWSRSGDTQYF.

This clonotype has at least ten counts. V gene TRBV28 combines with J gene TRBJ2-1, with 9 nucleotides matching TRBD2. Trimming cost V 3 bases and J 4 bases; bases outside gene matches: 7. The CDR3 is made up of 16 amino acids. CDR1 and CDR2 from the germline V gene are MDHEN and SYDVKM. CDR3 sequence (DNA): TGTGCCAGCAGTTTCCCAGCGGGAGGCGATTACAATGAGCAGTTCTTC. This translates into CASSFPAGGDYNEQFF.

This clonotype showed up many times. The chain joins TRBV6-1 to TRBJ2-2; 7 bases match TRBD1. CDR1 is MNHNS, CDR2 SASEGT, per germline. The V segment lost 5 bases and the J segment 6 bases; nucleotides outside the gene matches: 12. This CDR3 is built from 16 residues. CDR3 protein: CASSSTDRLGAGELFF. Here the CDR3 DNA reads TGTGCCAGCAGTTCGACGGACAGGCTTGGGGCCGGGGAGCTGTTTTTT.

This clonotype was picked up many times. The chain joins TRBV5-6 to TRBJ2-7, with TRBD1 matching 7 bases. The V segment lost 6 bases and the J segment 6 bases; nucleotides outside the gene matches: 15. Germline lookup yields CDR1 SGHDT and CDR2 YYEEEE. The CDR3 runs 15 residues. Written as DNA, the CDR3 is TGTGCCAGCACCCCGCCCGGGACAGTCGTCCGCGAGCAGTACTTC. Amino acids: CASTPPGTVVREQYF.

The chain employs TRBV20-1 and TRBJ2-7, with D uncertain. The CDR3 totals 13 residues. Germline V lookup: CDR1 DFQATT, CDR2 SNEGSKA (reference sequence). The V gene lost 1 base and the J gene lost 3 bases, with 10 bases spanning the gap. The CDR3 spells CSARGDGDYEQYF. The CDR3 DNA sequence: TGCAGTGCTAGAGGTGATGGGGACTACGAGCAGTACTTC.

V gene TRBV7-2 combines with J gene TRBJ1-1; 8 bases match TRBD1. J was trimmed by 0 bases and V by 5 bases; bases with no gene match: 5. Per the germline V gene, CDR1 is SGHTA and CDR2 is FQGNSA. The CDR3 totals 15 residues. The CDR3 coding sequence is TGTGCCAGCAGCCCTCGGACAGGGCTGAACACTGAAGCTTTCTTT. Protein product: CASSPRTGLNTEAFF.

This clonotype occurred many times. This chain uses TRBV28 with TRBJ1-2; possibly TRBD1 for D (6 bases). The CDR3 has 14 residues. Germline CDR1 and CDR2: MDHEN and SYDVKM. The ends were cut back, 5 bases at V and 10 bases at J, with 20 bases in the middle. CDR3 sequence reads: CASSRPKPGQPYTF. The CDR3 bases are TGTGCCAGCAGTCGACCCAAGCCCGGACAGCCCTACACCTTC.

There are many counts of this clonotype. The chain carries TRBV28 and TRBJ1-4, with 8 bases fitting TRBD1. Germline-derived CDR1 and CDR2 are MDHEN and SYDVKM. This CDR3 comprises 15 residues. The trim removed 5 bases at V and 3 bases at J, leaving 5 bases unmatched. The chain's CDR3 is CASSTDRGPNEKLFF. The DNA for the CDR3 is TGTGCCAGCAGTACCGACAGGGGCCCTAATGAAAAACTGTTTTTT.

This clonotype has ten or more counts. The chain couples TRBV13 to TRBJ2-1; perhaps TRBD2 as D (6 bases). This CDR3 comprises 13 residues. Per the germline V gene, CDR1 is PRHDT and CDR2 is FYEKMQ (reference sequence). V was trimmed by 3 bases and J by 8 bases, leaving 11 bases between them. The CDR3 sequence: CASSFPPGDEQFF. The CDR3 DNA reads TGTGCCAGCAGCTTCCCTCCGGGGGATGAGCAGTTCTTC.